A single sample gave rise to the 32 T cell receptor beta chains below, sequenced in a study of technical replicates of blood from several donors. Clones were sequenced by immunoSEQ multiplex PCR, and TCRdb holds only the in-frame ones, with some missing. The sample consists of approximately 68,000 clones, 95% to 98% of them appearing once. Sequenced input: T cells isolated from PBMCs. The receptors originated from a human donor in good health.

V is TRBV6-1 and J is TRBJ1-5, with 8 bases matching TRBD1. CDR1 is MNHNS and CDR2 is SASEGT in the germline V gene. With 7 bases clipped from V and 2 bases from J, the junction kept 4 bases outside the gene matches. The CDR3 contains 14 residues. CDR3 region: CASKTGVGNQPQHF. In DNA form, the CDR3 reads TGTGCCAGCAAGACAGGGGTCGGCAATCAGCCCCAGCATTTT.

The rearrangement uses TRBV19 and TRBJ2-3, with a possible D match to TRBD1 (5 bases). From germline, CDR1 is LNHDA and CDR2 SQIVND (reference sequence). The CDR3 spans 14 residues. Trimming removed 5 bases at V and 3 bases at J, with 12 bases between. The CDR3 here is CASSADPGTDTQYF. CDR3 nucleotide sequence: TGTGCCAGTAGTGCCGACCCAGGGACAGATACGCAGTATTTT. The entire variable domain, with the rest obtained from reference TRBV19 and TRBJ2-3, is as follows: DGGITQSPKYLFRKEGQNVTLSCEQNLNHDAMYWYRQDPGQGLRLIYYSQIVNDFQKGDIAEGYSVSREKKESFPLTVTSAQKNPTAFYLCASSADPGTDTQYFGPGTRLTVL.

The chain joins TRBV5-6 to TRBJ1-1, with D hard to call. The CDR3 totals 11 residues. V was clipped by 3 bases and J by 2 bases, with 2 bases between them. Germline V gives CDR1 SGHDT, CDR2 YYEEEE. Here the CDR3 DNA reads TGTGCCAGCAGCTCTAACACTGAAGCTTTCTTT. It codes for CASSSNTEAFF.

The rearrangement links TRBV2 to TRBJ2-7; no firm D call. V lost 7 bases to trimming and J lost 6 bases, with 7 bases between them. The CDR3 totals 10 residues. The germline CDR1 and CDR2 sequences are SNHLY and FYNNEI. CDR3 in amino acids: CASTPGEQYF. As DNA, the CDR3 is TGTGCCAGCACCCCCGGCGAGCAGTACTTC.

The chain combines TRBV9 with TRBJ1-5; 9 nucleotides line up with TRBD1. From germline, CDR1 is SGDLS and CDR2 YYNGEE. The CDR3 consists of 15 residues. Trimming cost V 3 bases and J 4 bases; bases outside gene matches: 5. In nucleotides, the CDR3 is TGTGCCAGCAGCGCTGGGACAGGGCTTAATCAGCCCCAGCATTTT. Protein product: CASSAGTGLNQPQHF.

The chain recombines TRBV5-6 with TRBJ1-1, with 8 bases fitting TRBD1. J was trimmed by 7 bases and V by 1 base; bases with no gene match: 9. Germline V lookup: CDR1 SGHDT, CDR2 YYEEEE. The CDR3 runs to 15 residues. The CDR3 is CASSLFPGGGGEAFF. The CDR3 DNA reads TGTGCCAGCAGCTTGTTTCCAGGGGGCGGGGGTGAAGCTTTCTTT.

This clone showed up just a few times. This chain joins TRBV21-1 and TRBJ1-4. TRBV21-1 is a pseudogene. The CDR3 covers 13 residues. CDR3 in DNA: TGTGCCAGCAACGCGAGGAGAAATGAAAAACTGTTTTTT. Translation gives CASNARRNEKLFF.

The V call is TRBV27, the J call TRBJ2-3; perhaps TRBD2 as D (6 bases). V lost 5 bases and J lost 3, with 15 bases in between. Germline CDR1 MNHEY, CDR2 SMNVEV (reference sequence). CDR3 size: 15 residues. The CDR3 here is CASSGGNAWTDTQYF. As DNA, the CDR3 is TGTGCCAGCAGTGGGGGGAATGCTTGGACAGATACGCAGTATTTT.

This clone has just one count. The chain is built from TRBV28 and TRBJ2-3; the D is unclear. The CDR3 contains 15 residues. V was clipped by 2 bases and J by 3 bases, with 12 bases between them. Looked up from germline, CDR1 is MDHEN and CDR2 is SYDVKM. The CDR3 DNA reads TGTGCCAGCAGTTTAGTCTCGGAGAATACAGATACGCAGTATTTT. Residues: CASSLVSENTDTQYF.

The chain joins TRBV21-1 to TRBJ2-7; TRBD2, the table's D call, lacks a check against the DNA. TRBV21-1 corresponds to a pseudogene. This CDR3 region has 16 residues. The CDR3 DNA is TGTGCCAGCAGACCTAATACTAGCGGGAGCTCCTACGAGCAGTACTTC. Its translation is CASRPNTSGSSYEQYF.

The CDR3 loop is CASRVQGGNGYTF. Written as DNA, the CDR3 is TGTGCCAGTAGGGTACAGGGTGGAAATGGCTACACCTTC. The chain employs TRBV19 and TRBJ1-2; perhaps TRBD1 as D (6 bases). The germline V and J ends were trimmed by 6 bases and 6 bases, with 14 bases remaining between them. CDR3 size: 13 residues. Looked up from germline, CDR1 is LNHDA and CDR2 is SQIVND (reference sequence). Full variable domain (remainder filled in from reference TRBV19 and TRBJ1-2): DGGITQSPKYLFRKEGQNVTLSCEQNLNHDAMYWYRQDPGQGLRLIYYSQIVNDFQKGDIAEGYSVSREKKESFPLTVTSAQKNPTAFYLCASRVQGGNGYTFGSGTRLTVV.

The rearrangement links TRBV19 to TRBJ2-7; D gene ambiguous. Trimming left V 3 bases short and J 0 bases short, with 12 bases between. CDR1 and CDR2 from the germline V gene are LNHDA and SQIVND (reference sequence). This CDR3 has 15 residues. The chain's CDR3 is CASSMFSSGSYEQYF. In DNA, the CDR3 is TGTGCCAGTAGTATGTTCAGCTCAGGCTCCTACGAGCAGTACTTC.

The CDR3 DNA reads TGTGCCAGCAGTCAAAATCAGCCCCAGCATTTT. It codes for CASSQNQPQHF. The V gene is TRBV28, the J gene TRBJ1-5; D is unclear. Trimming pared 5 bases from V and 4 bases from J, leaving 3 bases between. Per the germline V gene, CDR1 is MDHEN and CDR2 is SYDVKM. The CDR3 spans 11 residues.

The chain has TRBV7-2 and TRBJ1-2, with 7 bases that match TRBD1. Germline values: CDR1 SGHTA, CDR2 FQGNSA. The CDR3 has 15 residues. The V segment lost 1 base and the J segment 5 bases; nucleotides outside the gene matches: 7. This CDR3 is CASSLGDRARYGYTF. The CDR3 nucleotides are TGTGCCAGCAGCTTAGGAGACAGGGCTCGGTATGGCTACACCTTC.

V usage is TRBV5-8 and J usage is TRBJ1-1; no firm D call. CDR1 is SGHTS, CDR2 YDEGEE, per germline. The CDR3 covers 13 residues. V lost 1 base and J 1 base, leaving 5 bases between the germline ends. CDR3 sequence reads: CASSLRRNTEAFF. The CDR3 DNA reads TGTGCCAGCAGCTTGCGTAGGAACACTGAAGCTTTCTTT.

The chain joins TRBV4-2 to TRBJ2-7; the D gene is possibly TRBD2 (5 bases). Germline assignment: CDR1 LGHNA and CDR2 YNFKEQ. This CDR3 spans 14 amino acids. Trimming pared 1 base from V and 3 bases from J, leaving 10 bases between. CDR3 sequence (DNA): TGTGCCAGCAGCCAAGTTTCTAGCTACTACGAGCAGTACTTC. Translated: CASSQVSSYYEQYF.

This chain uses TRBV5-4 with TRBJ2-1; 7 nucleotides align to TRBD2. Germline CDR1 reads SGHNT; CDR2 reads YYREEE (reference sequence). Trimming cost V 4 bases and J 9 bases; bases outside gene matches: 4. CDR3 size: 12 residues. This CDR3 reads CASSGGEGEQFF. In DNA form, the CDR3 reads TGTGCCAGCAGCGGCGGGGAGGGTGAGCAGTTCTTC. Supplemented by reference TRBV5-4 and TRBJ2-1, the full variable domain reads ETGVTQSPTHLIKTRGQQVTLRCSSQSGHNTVSWYQQALGQGPQFIFQYYREEENGRGNFPPRFSGLQFPNYSSELNVNALELDDSALYLCASSGGEGEQFFGPGTRLTVL.

The chain recombines TRBV5-4 with TRBJ1-5; D is undetermined. Germline values: CDR1 SGHNT, CDR2 YYREEE (reference sequence). The CDR3 has 13 amino acids. V lost 5 bases and J lost 3, with 9 bases in between. DNA for the CDR3: TGTGCCAGCAGTGCAGGCGTCAATCAGCCCCAGCATTTT. Protein sequence: CASSAGVNQPQHF.

The DNA for the CDR3 is TGTGCCAGCAGCCAAGATCTCGCAGGGACAGGATTATACAATGAGCAGTTCTTC. It is translated as CASSQDLAGTGLYNEQFF. The J gene is TRBJ2-1, the V gene TRBV4-2; 8 nucleotides agree with TRBD1. V dropped 0 bases and J dropped 4; count of bases not matched to a gene: 11. Germline CDR1 LGHNA, CDR2 YNFKEQ. The CDR3 sequence is 18 residues long.

This chain joins TRBV9 and TRBJ2-7, with 7 positions matching TRBD1. The germline CDR1 and CDR2 sequences are SGDLS and YYNGEE. The CDR3 totals 15 residues. The V gene end was trimmed by 3 bases and the J gene end by 0 bases; junction bases not matched to a gene: 6. CDR3 loop: CASSASGTDSYEQYF. CDR3 DNA: TGTGCCAGCAGCGCCTCCGGGACAGACTCCTACGAGCAGTACTTC.

The gene calls are TRBV10-3 and TRBJ2-7, with D possibly TRBD2 on 6 matching bases. This CDR3 region has 15 residues. V was shortened by 9 bases and J by 6 bases, with 24 bases between the two germline ends. Germline CDR1 and CDR2: ENHRY and SYGVKD. The CDR3 DNA reads TGTGCCATAAGGGAGACTAAAATGCGGGATGGCGAGCAGTACTTC. Protein: CAIRETKMRDGEQYF.

The V call is TRBV28, the J call TRBJ1-5; the match to TRBD1 covers 8 bases. There are 16 residues in the CDR3. Germline V gene data show CDR1 as MDHEN and CDR2 as SYDVKM. After removal of 5 bases from V and 1 base from J, the junction contained 7 bases not matched to a gene. In nucleotides, the CDR3 is TGTGCCAGCAGTGATCCAGGGGGCGAAAGCAATCAGCCCCAGCATTTT. It specifies CASSDPGGESNQPQHF. The complete variable domain, with remaining parts taken from reference TRBV28 and TRBJ1-5, reads DVKVTQSSRYLVKRTGEKVFLECVQDMDHENMFWYRQDPGLGLRLIYFSYDVKMKEKGDIPEGYSVSREKKERFSLILESASTNQTSMYLCASSDPGGESNQPQHFGDGTRLSIL.

This chain uses TRBV6-5 with TRBJ2-5; D is undetermined. Trimming removed 6 bases at V and 4 bases at J, with 12 bases between. Per the germline V gene, CDR1 is MNHEY and CDR2 is SVGAGI. The CDR3 sequence is 13 residues long. CDR3: CASRNQWPETQYF. CDR3 sequence (DNA): TGTGCCAGCAGGAACCAGTGGCCAGAGACCCAGTACTTC.

The J gene is TRBJ2-2, the V gene TRBV29-1; D not certain. This CDR3 has 14 residues. The V gene lost 2 bases and the J gene lost 4 bases, with 11 bases spanning the gap. Germline V gene data show CDR1 as SQVTM and CDR2 as ANQGSEA. CDR3 sequence: CSVEIGSGTGELFF. Written as DNA, the CDR3 is TGCAGCGTTGAAATCGGGTCTGGCACCGGGGAGCTGTTTTTT.

This clone has a single count. The rearrangement uses TRBV2 and TRBJ1-2; tentatively, D is TRBD1 (6 bases). The CDR3 totals 12 residues. Between the trimmed V and J ends, which lost 7 bases and 2 bases, there was a span of 8 bases. CDR1 and CDR2 from the germline V gene are SNHLY and FYNNEI. CDR3 coding DNA: TGTGCCAGCAACAGGGTCAACTATGGCTACACCTTC. Its translation: CASNRVNYGYTF.

The rearrangement joins TRBV5-1 to TRBJ1-2; TRBD1 matches at 7 bases. Germline V gives CDR1 SGHRS, CDR2 YFSETQ. CDR3 length: 14 amino acids. V dropped 3 bases and J dropped 7; count of bases not matched to a gene: 9. CDR3 nucleotides: TGCGCCAGCAGCTCCGGACAGGATAGGGCTGGCTACACCTTC. It translates to CASSSGQDRAGYTF.

V gene TRBV23-1 combines with J gene TRBJ1-5; maybe TRBD1 (5 bases). TRBV23-1 qualifies as an ORF whose function is uncertain. The germline V and J ends were trimmed by 2 bases and 4 bases, with 18 bases remaining between them. The CDR3 contains 17 residues. The CDR3 here is CASSQGPEGVCNQPQHF. The CDR3 region has the DNA TGCGCCAGCAGTCAAGGGCCCGAAGGGGTTTGTAATCAGCCCCAGCATTTT.

CDR3 in amino acids: CASNDGRTGAYNEQFF. The CDR3 DNA reads as TGTGCCAGCAACGATGGCCGGACAGGGGCCTACAATGAGCAGTTCTTC. V usage is TRBV25-1 and J usage is TRBJ2-1, with 9 positions matching TRBD1. Germline lookup yields CDR1 MGHDK and CDR2 SYGVNS. The J segment lost 2 bases and the V segment lost 7 bases, leaving 9 bases of the junction unmatched. The CDR3 is 16 amino acids.

CDR3 DNA: TGTGCCAGCAGCCCGGGTGGGGAGCCCACAGATACGCAGTATTTT. This sequence encodes CASSPGGEPTDTQYF. The chain links TRBV11-1 to TRBJ2-3, with a tentative D call TRBD2 (5 bases). The CDR3 spans 15 residues. Trimming stripped 5 bases from V and 2 bases from J, with 14 bases between. Looked up from germline, CDR1 is SGHAT and CDR2 is FQDESV (reference sequence).

This rearrangement joins TRBV4-3 to TRBJ2-7; D might be TRBD1 (6 bases). V lost 4 bases, J lost 5 bases, and 12 bases lay in between. This CDR3 contains 13 residues. From germline, CDR1 is LGHNA and CDR2 YSLEER. CDR3 sequence reads: CASSPQGRDEQYF. DNA of the CDR3: TGCGCCAGCAGCCCTCAGGGGCGGGACGAGCAGTACTTC.

The chain uses TRBV6-4 and TRBJ2-1; 13 bases align to TRBD2. This CDR3 has 13 residues. The germline V gene encodes CDR1 MRHNA and CDR2 SNTAGT. The trim removed 8 bases at V and 8 bases at J, leaving 3 bases unmatched. This chain's CDR3 is CASGGLAGDEQFF. The CDR3 DNA reads TGTGCCAGCGGCGGACTAGCGGGAGATGAGCAGTTCTTC.

V and J are TRBV2 and TRBJ2-1; 15 nucleotides align to TRBD2. Germline-derived CDR1 and CDR2 are SNHLY and FYNNEI. Trimming cost V 6 bases and J 7 bases; bases outside gene matches: 10. This CDR3 comprises 17 residues. CDR3 DNA: TGTGCCAGCAGGTGGACTAGCGGGGGGGAGGTTTTGAATGAGCAGTTCTTC. Amino acids: CASRWTSGGEVLNEQFF.